This entry is about one TCR beta chain. The data were obtained in a study of blood T cell repertoires in COVID-19. In the study overall: COVID-19 samples collected from the United States, Italy and Spain covered acute and convalescent phases. In each case, the material was cDNA or gDNA derived from T cells, B-cell-depleted T cells, or PBMCs.

Original data processing: The authors estimated nucleated cell counts from reference gene primer amplification. Libraries were prepared by immunoSEQ multiplex PCR; TCRdb keeps only in-frame clonotypes and omits some of them. The D gene and trimming were derived from the DNA, and the V and J assignments and clone size from that table. The data contain roughly 140,000 clones, roughly 81% of them singletons. The sample consisted of peripheral blood. The receptor was isolated from a human donor with acute or convalescent COVID-19. The donor label of this sample is uncertain.

The CDR3 DNA reads TGTGCCAGCAGCTTTGACGGGGTTCGGCACAATGAGCAGTTCTTC. It encodes CASSFDGVRHNEQFF. The chain employs TRBV7-6 and TRBJ2-1; TRBD2 might be the D (5 bases). The CDR3 extends over 15 amino acids. The ends were cut back, 3 bases at V and 5 bases at J, with 14 bases in the middle. CDR1 and CDR2 (germline): SGHVS, FNYEAQ. Full variable domain (rest looked up from reference TRBV7-6 and TRBJ2-1): GAGVSQSPRYKVTKRGQDVALRCDPISGHVSLYWYRQALGQGPEFLTYFNYEAQQDKSGLPNDRFSAERPEGSISTLTIQRTEQRDSAMYRCASSFDGVRHNEQFFGPGTRLTVL.